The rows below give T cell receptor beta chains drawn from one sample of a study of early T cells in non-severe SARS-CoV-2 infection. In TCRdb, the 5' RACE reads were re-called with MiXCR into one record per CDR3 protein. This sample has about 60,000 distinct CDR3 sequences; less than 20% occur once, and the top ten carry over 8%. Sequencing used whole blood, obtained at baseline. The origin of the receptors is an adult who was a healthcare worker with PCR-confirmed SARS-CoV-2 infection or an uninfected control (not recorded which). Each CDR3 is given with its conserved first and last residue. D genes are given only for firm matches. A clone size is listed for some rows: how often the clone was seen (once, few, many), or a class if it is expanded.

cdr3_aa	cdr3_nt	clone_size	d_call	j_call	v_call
CASSGSGGAARDTQYF	TGCGCCAGCAGTGGCAGCGGGGGGGCGGCGCGGGATACGCAGTATTTT	many	TRBD2	TRBJ2-3	TRBV5-1
CASRWASGQSYEQYF	TGTGCCAGCAGATGGGCTAGCGGCCAATCCTACGAGCAGTACTTC	NA	TRBD2	TRBJ2-7	TRBV6-5
CASRGRGTYNEQFF	TGTGCCAGCCGAGGGAGGGGGACCTACAATGAGCAGTTCTTC	many	NA	TRBJ2-1	TRBV2
CASSREAGGSSYEQYF	TGCGCCAGCAGCCGAGAAGCGGGGGGAAGCTCCTACGAGCAGTACTTC	once	TRBD2	TRBJ2-7	TRBV5-1
CASSLSLIPGYEQYF	TGTGCCAGCAGCTTAAGTTTGATCCCAGGCTACGAGCAGTACTTC	NA	NA	TRBJ2-7	TRBV7-8
CSAKDRGLGEQYF	TGCAGTGCTAAAGACAGGGGGCTCGGCGAGCAGTACTTC	few	TRBD1	TRBJ2-7	TRBV20-1
CASSLLGAEKGTEAFF	TGCGCCAGCAGCTTATTGGGGGCGGAGAAGGGGACTGAAGCTTTCTTT	NA	NA	TRBJ1-1	TRBV5-1
CASPKKSQGLDGTEAFF	TGTGCCAGTCCGAAAAAATCACAGGGTTTGGATGGAACTGAAGCTTTCTTT	NA	NA	TRBJ1-1	TRBV19
CASSYGTAGANVLTF	TGTGCCAGCAGTTACGGGACAGCTGGGGCCAACGTCCTGACTTTC	many	TRBD1	TRBJ2-6	TRBV6-6
CATSRTGPNTEAFF	TGTGCCACCAGCCGGACAGGGCCTAACACTGAAGCTTTCTTT	NA	TRBD1	TRBJ1-1	TRBV24-1
CVSSATPNQETQYF	TGTGTCAGCAGTGCGACTCCGAACCAAGAGACCCAGTACTTC	NA	NA	TRBJ2-5	TRBV2
CASSLGAGDYTDTQYF	TGTGCCAGCAGCTTGGGAGCGGGAGATTACACAGATACGCAGTATTTT	few	TRBD2	TRBJ2-3	TRBV5-8
CASNGRTGSGANVLTF	TGTGCCAGTAACGGGAGGACAGGATCTGGGGCCAACGTCCTGACTTTC	few	NA	TRBJ2-6	TRBV19
CASSQAQGDYGYTF	TGTGCCAGCAGCCAAGCACAGGGGGACTATGGCTACACCTTC	NA	TRBD1	TRBJ1-2	TRBV4-2
CASSPTSGGYEQYF	TGTGCCAGCAGCCCGACTAGCGGGGGTTACGAGCAGTACTTC	many	TRBD2	TRBJ2-7	TRBV12-3/TRBV12-4
CASSLGTQGSEQFF	TGCGCCAGCAGCCTCGGGACTCAGGGTAGTGAGCAGTTCTTC	NA	NA	TRBJ2-1	TRBV5-1
CATSDSFYEQYF	TGTGCCACCTCGGACAGTTTCTACGAGCAGTACTTC	NA	NA	TRBJ2-7	TRBV6-2/TRBV6-3
CSAPFTGSSYEQYF	TGCAGTGCCCCATTCACAGGGAGCTCCTACGAGCAGTACTTC	many	NA	TRBJ2-7	TRBV20-1
CASSQDREFETQYF	TGTGCCAGCAGCCAAGATCGAGAGTTTGAGACCCAGTACTTC	many	NA	TRBJ2-5	TRBV4-2
CASSISPRGTGELFF	TGTGCCAGTAGTATTTCCCCGCGGGGGACCGGGGAGCTGTTTTTT	NA	TRBD2	TRBJ2-2	TRBV19
CASSYRTGPPRSFQPQHF	TGTGCCAGCAGCTACCGGACAGGCCCTCCGAGGAGTTTTCAGCCCCAGCATTTT	NA	TRBD1	TRBJ1-5	TRBV7-2
CASSWDNYEQYF	TGCGCCAGCAGCTGGGATAATTACGAGCAGTACTTC	NA	NA	TRBJ2-7	TRBV5-1
CSVTPGQGRHYEQYF	TGCAGCGTTACACCGGGACAGGGTCGTCACTACGAGCAGTACTTC	few	TRBD1	TRBJ2-7	TRBV29-1
CASIDRVSETQYF	TGTGCCAGCATCGACAGGGTCTCGGAGACCCAGTACTTC	NA	TRBD1	TRBJ2-5	TRBV27
CASRRTGIDTQYF	TGTGCCAGCAGGCGAACAGGGATAGATACGCAGTATTTT	NA	NA	TRBJ2-3	TRBV6-1
CASGLIGTGGSGYTF	TGTGCCAGCGGACTCATTGGGACAGGGGGAAGTGGCTACACCTTC	few	TRBD1	TRBJ1-2	TRBV6-5
CASTRGAVNTEAFF	TGTGCCAGCACACGGGGGGCTGTGAACACTGAAGCTTTCTTT	NA	NA	TRBJ1-1	TRBV9
CSAISGGAGDTQYF	TGCAGTGCTATAAGCGGGGGAGCCGGAGATACGCAGTATTTT	many	TRBD2	TRBJ2-3	TRBV20-1
CASSLFTGEAGEQYF	TGTGCCAGCAGCTTATTCACAGGGGAAGCTGGCGAGCAGTACTTC	few	TRBD1	TRBJ2-7	TRBV7-2
CASSSQGAGEKLFF	TGTGCCAGCAGTTCCCAGGGGGCGGGGGAAAAACTGTTTTTT	NA	TRBD1	TRBJ1-4	TRBV6-6
CASSRGLGTGLIPEAFF	TGTGCCAGCAGCCGAGGACTCGGGACAGGCCTAATCCCTGAAGCTTTCTTT	many	TRBD1	TRBJ1-1	TRBV4-2
CSVESWEMANEKLFF	TGCAGCGTTGAATCGTGGGAAATGGCTAATGAAAAACTGTTTTTT	many	NA	TRBJ1-4	TRBV29-1
CASNSGGAYTGELFF	TGTGCCAGCAACTCCGGAGGCGCCTACACCGGGGAGCTGTTTTTT	NA	NA	TRBJ2-2	TRBV28
CASSVSGPETQYF	TGTGCCAGCAGTGTGAGCGGTCCGGAGACCCAGTACTTC	NA	NA	TRBJ2-5	TRBV6-1
CASSQVQTRSPLHF	TGTGCCAGCAGCCAAGTCCAGACCCGGTCACCCCTCCACTTT	many	NA	TRBJ1-6	TRBV14